The 16 T cell receptor beta chains below all came from one sample that was sequenced in a study of blood T cell repertoires in COVID-19. Generated by immunoSEQ multiplex PCR, the TCRdb table keeps only in-frame clones and is missing some. There are roughly 280,000 clones in the sample; roughly 86% occur only once, and just under 9% lies in the top ten. The sample consisted of peripheral blood. The receptors derive from a man in his forties or fifties with active or convalescent COVID-19.

The rearrangement joins TRBV30 to TRBJ2-2, with D perhaps matching TRBD2 (6 bases). CDR3 length equals 17 residues. Trimming took 1 base from V and 2 from J, leaving 17 bases between them. Germline V gives CDR1 GTSNPN, CDR2 SVGIG (reference sequence). The chain's CDR3 is CAWSGGLPPFNTGELFF. The CDR3 DNA reads TGTGCCTGGAGTGGGGGACTTCCCCCTTTTAACACCGGGGAGCTGTTTTTT.

This clone came up a few times. The V call is TRBV30, the J call TRBJ1-2; D is possibly TRBD1 (5 bases). V lost 0 bases to trimming and J lost 8 bases, with 13 bases between them. The germline V gene has CDR1 GTSNPN and CDR2 SVGIG (reference sequence). The CDR3 is made up of 13 amino acids. CDR3 DNA: TGTGCCTGGAGTGTACGAACAGGCAAGGGCTACACCTTC. Protein: CAWSVRTGKGYTF.

This clone was detected only a few times. The chain is built from TRBV6-5 and TRBJ1-2; D is perhaps TRBD1 (6 bases). Germline-derived CDR1 and CDR2 are MNHEY and SVGAGI. Trimming stripped 2 bases from V and 8 bases from J, with 9 bases between. The CDR3 runs 12 residues. CDR3 sequence reads: CASSYQGPGYTF. CDR3 DNA sequence: TGTGCCAGCAGTTACCAGGGGCCGGGCTACACCTTC.

The chain is built from TRBV6-5 and TRBJ2-2; D is unresolved. The CDR3 totals 11 residues. Germline CDR1 is MNHEY and CDR2 is SVGAGI. Trimming stripped 7 bases from V and 7 bases from J, with 7 bases between. The CDR3 sequence is CASTEFGELFF. The CDR3 region has the DNA TGTGCCAGCACGGAGTTCGGGGAGCTGTTTTTT.

This chain uses TRBV2 with TRBJ1-2; possible D gene TRBD1, 5 bases. Germline lookup yields CDR1 SNHLY and CDR2 FYNNEI. V gave up 6 bases and J gave up 0 bases, with 14 bases separating them. The CDR3 length is 15 residues. The chain's CDR3 is CASRSEGQPNYGYTF. The CDR3 DNA follows: TGTGCCAGCAGGTCAGAAGGACAACCTAACTATGGCTACACCTTC.

This chain links TRBV7-9 with TRBJ1-1; the D gene is possibly TRBD1 (6 bases). The CDR3 consists of 13 residues. V shed 6 bases and J shed 3 bases, with 11 bases lying between them. Germline V gene lookup returns CDR1 SEHNR and CDR2 FQNEAQ (reference sequence). Here the CDR3 reads CASSSEGDTEAFF. Here the CDR3 DNA reads TGTGCCAGCAGTTCCGAGGGGGACACTGAAGCTTTCTTT. Full variable domain (missing parts from reference TRBV7-9 and TRBJ1-1): DTGVSQNPRHKITKRGQNVTFRCDPISEHNRLYWYRQTLGQGPEFLTYFQNEAQLEKSRLLSDRFSAERPKGSFSTLEIQRTEQGDSAMYLCASSSEGDTEAFFGQGTRLTVV.

The V gene is TRBV5-1, the J gene TRBJ2-3; no clear D gene. V dropped 4 bases and J dropped 3 bases, with 9 bases sitting between them. The germline V gene has CDR1 SGHRS and CDR2 YFSETQ. The CDR3 spans 13 residues. CDR3 loop: CASSVQTTDTQYF. DNA for the CDR3: TGCGCCAGCAGCGTTCAGACAACAGATACGCAGTATTTT.

With regard to this clone: At the DNA level, this CDR3 is encoded by other sequences in the same sample as well. The V call is TRBV5-6, the J call TRBJ1-1; D unclear. Deletions cut 2 bases from V and 1 base from J, with 9 bases between. This CDR3 is 14 amino acids long. CDR1 and CDR2 (germline): SGHDT, YYEEEE. The CDR3 here is CASSFGSGNTEAFF. CDR3 DNA: TGTGCCAGCAGCTTTGGAAGCGGGAACACTGAAGCTTTCTTT.

V is TRBV4-2 and J is TRBJ1-2; D is uncertain. The CDR3 sequence is 15 residues long. Trimming pared 4 bases from V and 1 base from J, leaving 13 bases between. Germline CDR1 and CDR2: LGHNA and YNFKEQ. The CDR3 loop is CASSPLTTGNYGYTF. The CDR3 nucleotides are TGTGCCAGCAGCCCTTTGACGACGGGTAACTATGGCTACACCTTC.

The V gene is TRBV5-1, the J gene TRBJ2-5; D is ambiguous. The CDR3 loop spans 14 amino acids. Germline CDR1 SGHRS, CDR2 YFSETQ. V was shortened by 3 bases and J by 4 bases, with 13 bases between the two germline ends. The CDR3 protein is CASSSGSRGETQYF. CDR3 nucleotides: TGCGCCAGCAGCTCTGGGTCCCGAGGAGAGACCCAGTACTTC. The variable domain in full, with the rest retrieved from reference TRBV5-1 and TRBJ2-5, is KAGVTQTPRYLIKTRGQQVTLSCSPISGHRSVSWYQQTPGQGLQFLFEYFSETQRNKGNFPGRFSGRQFSNSRSEMNVSTLELGDSALYLCASSSGSRGETQYFGPGTRLLVL.

The rearrangement links TRBV7-8 to TRBJ2-7, with D possibly matching TRBD2 (5 bases). Germline CDR1 and CDR2: SGHVS and FQNEAQ. CDR3 length: 14 residues. Trimming cost V 1 base and J 4 bases, with 11 bases left between them. The CDR3 coding sequence is TGTGCCAGCAGCTTAGGGCCGGGATCTTACGAGCAGTACTTC. Residues: CASSLGPGSYEQYF.

This sequence joins TRBV30 and TRBJ2-2; D perhaps matches TRBD2 (5 bases). Germline assignment: CDR1 GTSNPN and CDR2 SVGIG (reference sequence). CDR3 size: 14 residues. V lost 3 bases and J 7 bases, leaving 15 bases between the germline ends. The CDR3 spells CAWSRRPGDGELFF. In nucleotides, the CDR3 is TGTGCCTGGAGCCGGCGCCCCGGGGACGGGGAGCTGTTTTTT.

The chain is built from TRBV10-3 and TRBJ2-2; 9 bases agree with TRBD2. The CDR3 consists of 15 residues. J was trimmed by 4 bases and V by 6 bases; bases with no gene match: 6. Per the germline V gene, CDR1 is ENHRY and CDR2 is SYGVKD. In nucleotides, the CDR3 is TGTGCCATCAGGGAGATAGCGGGGGTCACCGGGGAGCTGTTTTTT. Encoded protein: CAIREIAGVTGELFF.

The V gene is TRBV5-1, the J gene TRBJ2-2, with TRBD1 matching 9 bases. CDR3 size: 15 residues. Per germline, CDR1 SGHRS and CDR2 YFSETQ. V shed 4 bases, J shed 2 bases, and the junction held 3 bases outside the gene matches. Written as DNA, the CDR3 is TGCGCCAGCAGCCTGGACAGGGGCAACACCGGGGAGCTGTTTTTT. Residues: CASSLDRGNTGELFF.

In its sample, this clone was seen a few times. V and J are TRBV20-1 and TRBJ2-5; 8 bases fit TRBD1. The V and J ends lost 3 bases and 1 base, in that order; junction bases with no gene match: 7. This CDR3 is 15 amino acids long. CDR1 DFQATT and CDR2 SNEGSKA come from the germline V gene (reference sequence). Here the CDR3 reads CSASPGGAFQETQYF. In DNA form, the CDR3 reads TGCAGTGCTAGTCCAGGGGGCGCCTTCCAAGAGACCCAGTACTTC.

The chain links TRBV10-2 to TRBJ1-1; the D is unclear. Trimming removed 8 bases from V and 1 base from J, with 14 bases in between. Germline CDR1 is WSHSY and CDR2 is SAAADI. The CDR3 runs to 14 residues. The CDR3 DNA reads TGCGCCAGCCGGAATGAACGGAGGAACACTGAAGCTTTCTTT. Its protein is CASRNERRNTEAFF.